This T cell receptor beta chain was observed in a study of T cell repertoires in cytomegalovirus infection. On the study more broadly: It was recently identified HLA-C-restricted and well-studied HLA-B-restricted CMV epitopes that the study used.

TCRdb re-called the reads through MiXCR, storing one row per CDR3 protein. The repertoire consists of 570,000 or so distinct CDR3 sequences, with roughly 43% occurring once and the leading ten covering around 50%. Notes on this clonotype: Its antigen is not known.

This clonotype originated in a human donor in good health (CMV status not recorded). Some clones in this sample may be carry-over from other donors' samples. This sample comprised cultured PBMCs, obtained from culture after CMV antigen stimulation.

The CDR3 reads CATTRSNEQFF. The CDR3 coding sequence is TGTGCCACCACCCGTTCTAATGAGCAGTTCTTC. The genes are TRBV12-3 or TRBV12-4 and TRBJ2-1; D is undetermined. Trimming cost V 10 bases and J 7 bases, with 11 bases left between them. The CDR3 covers 11 residues.